The 5 T cell receptor beta chains given below trace back to one sample, sequenced in a study of blood T cell repertoires in COVID-19. Sequencing was performed with immunoSEQ multiplex PCR; in TCRdb, only in-frame clones are kept and a portion is missing. The sample lists fewer than 250,000 clones; about 82% were seen once. What was sequenced was peripheral blood. These receptors all come from a woman aged 60 to 75 with active or convalescent COVID-19.

This clone was recorded a few times. This chain connects TRBV5-4 to TRBJ2-2; D is possibly TRBD1 (5 bases). CDR3 length: 17 amino acids. Trimming removed 4 bases from V and 2 bases from J, with 18 bases in between. Germline CDR1 and CDR2: SGHNT and YYREEE (reference sequence). In DNA, the CDR3 is TGTGCCAGCAGCCCCTGGCCGGACACACTAAACACCGGGGAGCTGTTTTTT. Amino acid sequence: CASSPWPDTLNTGELFF.

V and J are TRBV30 and TRBJ2-7, with TRBD1 as a possible D gene (6 bases). The CDR3 totals 12 residues. The V gene's germline CDR1 is GTSNPN and CDR2 SVGIG (reference sequence). V was cut by 5 bases and J by 5 bases, with 13 bases left in between. The CDR3 spells CAWGLGQDEQYF. The CDR3 DNA reads TGTGCCTGGGGTCTGGGACAAGACGAGCAGTACTTC.

The chain links TRBV3-1 (or the pseudogene TRBV3-2) to TRBJ1-1; the match to TRBD1 covers 11 bases. This CDR3 has 16 residues. J was trimmed by 7 bases and V by 4 bases; bases with no gene match: 11. Germline V gene lookup returns CDR1 LGHDT and CDR2 YNNKEL (reference sequence). The CDR3 is CASSRPGQGAFGEAFF. CDR3 nucleotides: TGTGCCAGCAGCCGCCCCGGACAGGGGGCTTTTGGTGAAGCTTTCTTT.

The V call is TRBV6-5, the J call TRBJ2-3; a possible D gene is TRBD2 (6 bases). The CDR3 covers 13 residues. Germline-derived CDR1 and CDR2 are MNHEY and SVGAGI. The V gene lost 7 bases and the J gene lost 1 base, with 9 bases spanning the gap. This chain's CDR3 is CASNWGGTDTQYF. CDR3 in DNA: TGTGCCAGCAATTGGGGGGGCACAGATACGCAGTATTTT.

The V and J genes are TRBV29-1 and TRBJ2-1, with 9 bases identical to TRBD2. The CDR3 contains 15 residues. Germline loops: CDR1 SQVTM, CDR2 ANQGSEA. The V gene end was trimmed by 4 bases and the J gene end by 9 bases; junction bases not matched to a gene: 13. CDR3 sequence: CSVVPGPSGTGEQFF. The CDR3 bases are TGCAGCGTTGTCCCAGGACCTAGCGGGACCGGTGAGCAGTTCTTC.